This T cell receptor (beta chain) was documented in a study of T cells in Graves' hyperthyroidism and ophthalmopathy (dated by TCRdb to between 2018 and 2020). About the full investigation: Peripheral blood was collected at initial diagnosis, before any treatment. A discovery cohort of about a hundred patients, roughly 45 with Graves' ophthalmopathy and roughly 59 with stable Graves' hyperthyroidism, was used to find distinguishing TCR V-J signatures. Prospective prediction of ophthalmopathy was tested in an independent validation cohort consisting of fewer than 20 hyperthyroidism patients and around 16 patients who later progressed to ophthalmopathy. The roughly 94 discovery patients were randomly split 7:3 into training and test sets. The study also compared thyroid tissue and blood T-cell repertoires from 6 or 7 Graves' hyperthyroidism patients. Following sampling, methimazole starting at 30 mg daily was given to hyperthyroidism patients, and high-dose intravenous methylprednisolone was given to ophthalmopathy patients. The paper reports TCR Vbeta CDR3 sequencing of some 140 peripheral blood samples: under 45 ophthalmopathy, under 80 hyperthyroidism and 17 progressor patients.

A patient counted as having stable Graves' hyperthyroidism if no progression to ophthalmopathy occurred over 18 months of follow-up. Hyperthyroidism patients were newly diagnosed, had a disease duration of under 2 months, and were aged 18 to 65 years. Any patient with an uncontrolled infection, another autoimmune disease, pregnancy or lactation was excluded. Diagnoses were established on the basis of clinical symptoms, serum thyroxine and TRAb, thyroid ultrasound, and orbital computed tomography. PBMCs were isolated from around 10 ml of fresh peripheral blood by Ficoll-Paque density gradient centrifugation. Trizol reagent was used to extract total RNA, and RNA quality was then checked on an Agilent 2100 Bioanalyzer. Here is what the overall study found, with its caveats: Ophthalmopathy was separated from stable hyperthyroidism by a 13 V-J signature model, with approximately 85% sensitivity and approximately 84% specificity obtained in cross-validation and 80%/75% obtained in testing. No statistical method was used to set the sample size in advance, and investigators knew the group allocation. Most expanded thyroid clonotypes (frequency above 0.001) were also detected in blood, a finding suggesting that blood repertoires may reflect thyroid immune responses. During validation, the model predicted progression to ophthalmopathy a median of roughly six months ahead of onset, with 70.59% sensitivity and almost 75% specificity.

V is reduced by 2 bases and J by 5 bases, leaving a spacing of 12 bases between them. The germline V gene gives CDR1 as KGHDR and CDR2 as SFDVKD. The CDR3 numbers 14 residues from cysteine through phenylalanine. The only DNA kept is the CDR3, 42 bases in frame from the first base. The TCR beta CDR3 regions were amplified from the RNA transcripts. A first-round RT-PCR of the TCR CDR3 used the HTBI primer set with the Qiagen OneStep RT-PCR kit. Libraries were constructed in a second round of multiplex PCR, after which size selection and purification were carried out. The libraries were sequenced on an Illumina HiSeq2000 using paired-end 100 bp reads. The authors' analysis ran thus. SOAPnuke was used to process the raw data, removing reads that contained adapters or uncalled bases, had a mean Phred below 15, or lacked an exact match to the constant primer or identifier. High-quality paired reads were merged with COPE v1.2.5, and unique nucleotide sequences were defined as clonotypes. MiTCR v1.1 was used to align the clonotypes against IMGT TRBV, TRBD and TRBJ reference segments. The analysis included only V-J combinations with a frequency above 0.0001, which together covered around 99% of the repertoires. The TCS score was defined as F50 (clonal expansion) divided by E x V (chaos), with BLOSUM62-based TCRdist calculated between CDR3 peptides within each V-J. Welch's t-statistics and random forest reduced around 550 V-J features to 13, which were used in a naive Bayes classifier (R e1071). TCRdb's own reprocessing of the public reads used fastp at Q25 and MiXCR and kept productive beta chains. Each CDR3 protein gets just one entry, which takes the most common genes and DNA from the rows behind it. TCRdb, not the authors, supplied the V and J calls. The table for this sample lists 450,000 to 650,000 distinct CDR3 sequences; less than 25% of them were counted only once. The ten largest clonotypes hold approximately 25% of the sample.

This clonotype was found many times. Its antigen is currently not known. No base quality information exists; no much larger clone differs at one position. The TCR sequence derives from a man younger than 35 with Graves' hyperthyroidism. The chain was built from TRBV24-1 and TRBJ2-7; tentative D gene TRBD2, with 7 bases matching. Sequencing input: blood. The CDR3 region has the sequence CATSDWGGGNEQYF. The nucleotide sequence reads TGTGCCACCAGTGATTGGGGCGGGGGCAACGAGCAGTACTTC.